The TCR beta chain described here comes from a study of blood T cell repertoires in COVID-19. As for the study in general: There were acute and convalescent COVID-19 samples, and they came from the United States, Italy and Spain. In each case, the material was cDNA or gDNA derived from T cells, B-cell-depleted T cells, or PBMCs.

The germline gives CDR1 SGHVS, CDR2 FQNEAQ. The ends were cut back, 5 bases at V and 1 base at J, with 11 bases in the middle. The CDR3 spans 14 residues. In the original workflow: How many nucleated cells were present was estimated from reference gene primer amplification. The repertoire was sequenced with immunoSEQ multiplex PCR; TCRdb's copy has only in-frame clones and lacks some. Clonal size and the V and J genes are those of that table, whereas D and trimming came from the DNA. In the table there are about 210,000 clones, approximately 90% of which are singletons. The source is a man aged 25 to 40 with acute or convalescent COVID-19. The chain has TRBV7-8 and TRBJ1-1; D gene unclear. Input material: peripheral blood. The CDR3 DNA sequence: TGTGCCAGCAGCCCTTCGGGTAGGAACACTGAAGCTTTCTTT. The encoded protein is CASSPSGRNTEAFF. Supplemented by reference TRBV7-8 and TRBJ1-1, the full variable domain reads GAGVSQSPRYKVAKRGQDVALRCDPISGHVSLFWYQQALGQGPEFLTYFQNEAQLDKSGLPSDRFFAERPEGSVSTLKIQRTQQEDSAVYLCASSPSGRNTEAFFGQGTRLTVV.